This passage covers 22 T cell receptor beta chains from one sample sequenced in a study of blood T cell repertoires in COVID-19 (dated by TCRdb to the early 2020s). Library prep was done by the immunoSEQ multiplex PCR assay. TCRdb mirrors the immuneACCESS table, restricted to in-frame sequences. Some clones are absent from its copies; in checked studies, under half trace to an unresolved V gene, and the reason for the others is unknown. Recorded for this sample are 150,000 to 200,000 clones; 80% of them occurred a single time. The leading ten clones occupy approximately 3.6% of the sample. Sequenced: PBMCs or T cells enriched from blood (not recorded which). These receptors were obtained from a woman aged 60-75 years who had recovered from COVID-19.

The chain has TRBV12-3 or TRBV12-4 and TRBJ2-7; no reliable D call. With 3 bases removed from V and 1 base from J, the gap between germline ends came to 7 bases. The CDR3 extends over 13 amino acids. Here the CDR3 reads CASSFGQSYEQYF. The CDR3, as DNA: TGTGCCAGCAGTTTTGGGCAGTCCTACGAGCAGTACTTC.

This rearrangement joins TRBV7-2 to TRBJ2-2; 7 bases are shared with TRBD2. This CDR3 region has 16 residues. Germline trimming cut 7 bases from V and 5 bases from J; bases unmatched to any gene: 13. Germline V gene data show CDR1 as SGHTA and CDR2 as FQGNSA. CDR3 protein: CASTGGLVGRTGELFF. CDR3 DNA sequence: TGTGCCAGCACCGGAGGACTAGTGGGTAGGACCGGGGAGCTGTTTTTT.

CDR3 amino acids: CASSHPGQGVTEAFF. In DNA, the CDR3 is TGTGCCAGCAGCCACCCGGGACAGGGGGTGACTGAAGCTTTCTTT. This chain joins TRBV14 and TRBJ1-1; 11 nucleotides line up with TRBD1. From germline, CDR1 is SGHDN and CDR2 FVKESK. The CDR3 is 15 residues long. Trimming took 3 bases from V and 5 from J; bases not matched to a gene: 5. The full variable domain, with the rest looked up from reference TRBV14 and TRBJ1-1, is EAGVTQFPSHSVIEKGQTVTLRCDPISGHDNLYWYRRVMGKEIKFLLHFVKESKQDESGMPNNRFLAERTGGTYSTLKVQPAELEDSGVYFCASSHPGQGVTEAFFGQGTRLTVV.

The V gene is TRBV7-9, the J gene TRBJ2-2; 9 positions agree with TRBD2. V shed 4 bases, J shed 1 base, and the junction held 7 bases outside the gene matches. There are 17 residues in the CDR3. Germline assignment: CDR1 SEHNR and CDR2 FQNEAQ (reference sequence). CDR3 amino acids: CASSYAISGGNTGELFF. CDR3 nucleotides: TGTGCCAGCAGCTACGCCATTAGCGGGGGGAACACCGGGGAGCTGTTTTTT.

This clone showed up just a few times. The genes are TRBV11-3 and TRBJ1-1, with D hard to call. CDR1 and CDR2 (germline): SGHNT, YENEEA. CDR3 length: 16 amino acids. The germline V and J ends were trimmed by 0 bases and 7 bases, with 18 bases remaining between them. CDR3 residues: CASSLDGRGGLDEAFF. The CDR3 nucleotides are TGTGCCAGCAGCTTAGATGGGAGAGGCGGGCTTGATGAAGCTTTCTTT.

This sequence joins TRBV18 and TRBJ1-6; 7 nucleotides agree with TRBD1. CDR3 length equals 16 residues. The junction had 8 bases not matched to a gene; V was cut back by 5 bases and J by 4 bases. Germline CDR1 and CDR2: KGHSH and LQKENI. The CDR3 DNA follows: TGTGCCAGCTCAGGACAGGTCCAAGGATATAATTCACCCCTCCACTTT. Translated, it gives CASSGQVQGYNSPLHF.

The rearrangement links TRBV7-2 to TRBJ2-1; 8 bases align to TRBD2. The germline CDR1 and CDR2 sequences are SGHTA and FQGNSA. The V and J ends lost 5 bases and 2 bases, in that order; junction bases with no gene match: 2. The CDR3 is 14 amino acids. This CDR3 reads CASSPGLAYNEQFF. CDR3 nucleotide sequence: TGTGCCAGCAGCCCGGGACTAGCCTACAATGAGCAGTTCTTC.

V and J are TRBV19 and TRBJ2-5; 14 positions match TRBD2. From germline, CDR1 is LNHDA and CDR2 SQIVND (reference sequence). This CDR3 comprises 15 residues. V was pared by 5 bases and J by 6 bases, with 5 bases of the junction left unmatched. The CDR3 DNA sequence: TGTGCCAGTAGTGGGACTAGCGGGGGCAGGAAGACCCAGTACTTC. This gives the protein CASSGTSGGRKTQYF.

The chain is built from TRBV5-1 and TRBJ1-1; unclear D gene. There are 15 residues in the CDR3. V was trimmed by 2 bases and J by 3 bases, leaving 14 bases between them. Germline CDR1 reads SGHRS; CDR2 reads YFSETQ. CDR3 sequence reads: CASSFSASPDTEAFF. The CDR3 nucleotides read TGCGCCAGCAGCTTTTCAGCGAGTCCGGACACTGAAGCTTTCTTT.

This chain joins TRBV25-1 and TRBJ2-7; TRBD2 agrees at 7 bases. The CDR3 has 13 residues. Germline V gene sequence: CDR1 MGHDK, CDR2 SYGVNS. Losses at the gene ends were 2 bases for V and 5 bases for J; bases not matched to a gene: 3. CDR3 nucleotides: TGTGCCAGCAGTGAAGGGAGGGTCAACGAGCAGTACTTC. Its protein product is CASSEGRVNEQYF.

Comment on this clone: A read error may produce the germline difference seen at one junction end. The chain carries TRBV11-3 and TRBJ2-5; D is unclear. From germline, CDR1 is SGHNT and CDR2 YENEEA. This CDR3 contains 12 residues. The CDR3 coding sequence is TGTACCAGCAGCCCGAACGGTGAGACCCAGTACTTC. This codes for CTSSPNGETQYF.

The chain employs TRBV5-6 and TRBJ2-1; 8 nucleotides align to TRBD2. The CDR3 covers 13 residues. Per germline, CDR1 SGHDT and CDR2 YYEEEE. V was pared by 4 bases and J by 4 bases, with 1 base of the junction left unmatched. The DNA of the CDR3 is TGTGCCAGCAGCACGGGAGGGTACAATGAGCAGTTCTTC. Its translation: CASSTGGYNEQFF.

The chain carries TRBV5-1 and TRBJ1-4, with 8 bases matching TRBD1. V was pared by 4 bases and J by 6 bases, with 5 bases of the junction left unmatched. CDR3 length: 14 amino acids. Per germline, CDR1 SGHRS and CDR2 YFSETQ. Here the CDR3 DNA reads TGCGCCAGCAGCGCCCAGGGGGCGGATGAAAAACTGTTTTTT. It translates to CASSAQGADEKLFF. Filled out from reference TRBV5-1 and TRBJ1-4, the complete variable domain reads KAGVTQTPRYLIKTRGQQVTLSCSPISGHRSVSWYQQTPGQGLQFLFEYFSETQRNKGNFPGRFSGRQFSNSRSEMNVSTLELGDSALYLCASSAQGADEKLFFGSGTQLSVL.

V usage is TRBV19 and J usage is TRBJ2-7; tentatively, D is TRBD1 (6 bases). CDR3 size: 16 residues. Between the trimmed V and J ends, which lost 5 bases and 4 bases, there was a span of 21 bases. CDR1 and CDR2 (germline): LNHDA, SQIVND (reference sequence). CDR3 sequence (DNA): TGTGCCAGTAGTGGATATGGCAGGGGACAACCTTACGAGCAGTACTTC. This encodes CASSGYGRGQPYEQYF.

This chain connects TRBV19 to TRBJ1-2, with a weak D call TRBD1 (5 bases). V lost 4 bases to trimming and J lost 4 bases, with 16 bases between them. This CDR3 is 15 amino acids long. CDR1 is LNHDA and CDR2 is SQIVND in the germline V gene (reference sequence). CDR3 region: CASSTTVTNFYGYTF. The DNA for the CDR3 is TGTGCCAGTAGTACGACAGTTACAAACTTCTATGGCTACACCTTC.

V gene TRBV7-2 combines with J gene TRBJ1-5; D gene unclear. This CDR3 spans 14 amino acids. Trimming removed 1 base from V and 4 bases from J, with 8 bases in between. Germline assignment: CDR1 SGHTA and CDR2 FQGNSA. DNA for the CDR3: TGTGCCAGCAGCTTAGTCCAGATAAATCAGCCCCAGCATTTT. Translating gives CASSLVQINQPQHF.

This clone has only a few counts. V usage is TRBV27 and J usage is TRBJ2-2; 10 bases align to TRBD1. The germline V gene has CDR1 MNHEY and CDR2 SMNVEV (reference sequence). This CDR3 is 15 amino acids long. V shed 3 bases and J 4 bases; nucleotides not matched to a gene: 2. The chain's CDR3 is CASSFRTGGTGELFF. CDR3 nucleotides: TGTGCCAGCAGTTTTAGGACAGGGGGCACCGGGGAGCTGTTTTTT.

CDR3 nucleotides: TGTGCCAGCAGCTACACAGGGGGCACTGAAGCTTTCTTT. It codes for CASSYTGGTEAFF. This chain connects TRBV11-2 to TRBJ1-1; 8 nucleotides match TRBD1. Germline V CDR1 and CDR2: SGHAT, FQNNGV. J gave up 4 bases and V 4 bases, and 2 bases lay outside the gene matches. The CDR3 runs to 13 residues. Combining the CDR3 with reference TRBV11-2 and TRBJ1-1 gives the whole variable domain EAGVAQSPRYKIIEKRQSVAFWCNPISGHATLYWYQQILGQGPKLLIQFQNNGVVDDSQLPKDRFSAERLKGVDSTLKIQPAKLEDSAVYLCASSYTGGTEAFFGQGTRLTVV.

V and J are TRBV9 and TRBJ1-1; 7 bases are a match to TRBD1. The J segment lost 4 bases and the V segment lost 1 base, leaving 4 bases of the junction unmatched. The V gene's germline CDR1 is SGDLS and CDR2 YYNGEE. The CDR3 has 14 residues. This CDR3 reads CASSVPGQATEAFF. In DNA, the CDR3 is TGTGCCAGCAGCGTACCCGGACAGGCCACTGAAGCTTTCTTT.

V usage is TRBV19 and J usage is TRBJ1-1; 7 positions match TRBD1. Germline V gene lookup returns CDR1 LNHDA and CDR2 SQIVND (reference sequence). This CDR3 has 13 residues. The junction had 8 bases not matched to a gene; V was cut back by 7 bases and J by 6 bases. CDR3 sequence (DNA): TGTGCCAGTACCTCGACAGGGTTATCTGAAGCTTTCTTT. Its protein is CASTSTGLSEAFF.

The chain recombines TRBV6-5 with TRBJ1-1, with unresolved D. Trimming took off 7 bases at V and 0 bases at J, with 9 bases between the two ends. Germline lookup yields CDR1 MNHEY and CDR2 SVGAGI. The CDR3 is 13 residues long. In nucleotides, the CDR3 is TGTGCCAGCACTCTGGCCTTGAACACTGAAGCTTTCTTT. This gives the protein CASTLALNTEAFF.

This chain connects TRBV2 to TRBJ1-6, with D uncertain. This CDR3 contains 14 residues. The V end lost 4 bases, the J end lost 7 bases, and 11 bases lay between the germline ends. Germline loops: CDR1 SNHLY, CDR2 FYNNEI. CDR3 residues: CASSGGSENSPLHF. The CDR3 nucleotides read TGTGCCAGCAGTGGAGGATCTGAGAATTCACCCCTCCACTTT.